Described below is a single T cell receptor (beta chain) sequence and its context. These data are taken from a study of blood T cell repertoires in COVID-19. On the study more broadly: Samples came from the United States, Italy and Spain, spanning acute and convalescent COVID-19. PBMCs, B-cell-depleted T cells, or T cells provided the cDNA or gDNA that made up the material.

Germline CDR1 is MNHEY and CDR2 is SMNVEV (reference sequence). Trimming took off 8 bases at V and 7 bases at J, with 14 bases between the two ends. This CDR3 contains 12 residues. In the original processing: By means of reference gene primer amplification, nucleated cell counts were estimated. Generated by immunoSEQ multiplex PCR, the TCRdb table keeps only in-frame clones and is missing some. The V and J calls and clone size are taken from that table; D and trimming were inferred from the DNA. The sample lists 70,000 to 95,000 clones; roughly 86% were seen once. This clonotype was sampled from a man in his 70s with acute or convalescent COVID-19. The material sequenced was peripheral blood. The rearrangement joins TRBV27 to TRBJ1-2; D remains unclear. Here the CDR3 reads CASRSIIAGYTF. The CDR3 DNA reads as TGTGCCAGCCGTAGTATTATAGCTGGCTACACCTTC.